These T cell receptor beta chains were read from a single sample in a study of early T cells in non-severe SARS-CoV-2 infection. TCRdb reprocessed the 5' RACE reads with MiXCR, giving one entry per CDR3 protein. The sample carries about 27,000 distinct CDR3 sequences, more than 3.5% recorded once. The source material was whole blood. The receptor source for this set is an adult who was a healthcare worker with PCR-confirmed SARS-CoV-2 infection or an uninfected control (not recorded which). CDR3s include the opening cysteine and the closing phenylalanine or tryptophan. A D gene is named only where the DNA matches it firmly. The size field is filled for only some rows; it gives once, few, many or a size class.

j_call clone_size d_call v_call cdr3_aa cdr3_nt
TRBJ2-3 many NA TRBV21-1 CASSKLFGAIDTQYF TGTGCCAGCAGCAAATTATTCGGAGCCATAGATACGCAGTATTTT
TRBJ2-5 many TRBD1 TRBV14 CASGSTGGGKTQYF TGTGCCAGCGGCTCCACAGGGGGTGGGAAGACCCAGTACTTC
TRBJ2-1 many TRBD1 TRBV5-6 CASSWGTGEFYEQFF TGTGCCAGCAGCTGGGGGACAGGGGAATTCTATGAGCAGTTCTTC
TRBJ1-4 NA NA TRBV13 CASSAKPGAFGREKLFF TGTGCCAGCAGCGCAAAACCGGGAGCCTTTGGCAGGGAAAAACTGTTTTTT
TRBJ2-5 NA NA TRBV20-1 CSARFIQETQYF TGCAGTGCTAGATTTATCCAAGAGACCCAGTACTTC
TRBJ1-4 NA TRBD1 TRBV7-3 CASSSPQGATNEKLFF TGTGCCAGCAGCTCGCCGCAGGGGGCAACTAATGAAAAACTGTTTTTT
TRBJ2-1 NA TRBD2 TRBV20-1 CSVREVAGGSYNEQFF TGCAGTGTTCGGGAGGTAGCGGGAGGGTCCTACAATGAGCAGTTCTTC
TRBJ1-5 NA TRBD1 TRBV18 CASSQDRGYQPQHF TGTGCCAGCTCACAGGACAGGGGATATCAGCCCCAGCATTTT
TRBJ1-1 many NA TRBV6-5 CASMDRTNPEAFF TGTGCCAGCATGGACAGAACTAACCCTGAAGCTTTCTTT
TRBJ2-1 many TRBD2 TRBV4-3 CASSQDGPSGRDNEQFF TGCGCCAGCAGCCAAGATGGGCCTAGCGGGAGGGACAATGAGCAGTTCTTC